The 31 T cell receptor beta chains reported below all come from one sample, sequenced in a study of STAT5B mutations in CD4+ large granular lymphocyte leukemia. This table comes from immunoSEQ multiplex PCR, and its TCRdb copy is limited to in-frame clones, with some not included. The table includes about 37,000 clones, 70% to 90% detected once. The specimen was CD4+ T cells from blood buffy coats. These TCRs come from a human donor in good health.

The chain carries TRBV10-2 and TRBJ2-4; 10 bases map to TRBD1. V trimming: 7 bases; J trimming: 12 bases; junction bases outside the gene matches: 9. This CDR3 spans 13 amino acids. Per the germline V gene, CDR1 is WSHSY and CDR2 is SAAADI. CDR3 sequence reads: CASTTPGQGRQYF. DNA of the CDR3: TGCGCCAGCACAACCCCGGGACAGGGGCGTCAGTACTTC.

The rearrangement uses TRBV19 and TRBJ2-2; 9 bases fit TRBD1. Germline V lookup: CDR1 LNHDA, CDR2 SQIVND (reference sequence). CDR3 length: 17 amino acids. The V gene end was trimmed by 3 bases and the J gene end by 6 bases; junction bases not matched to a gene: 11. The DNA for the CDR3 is TGTGCCAGTAGTATCGGGCAGGGACAGGGATGGGCCGGGGAGCTGTTTTTT. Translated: CASSIGQGQGWAGELFF.

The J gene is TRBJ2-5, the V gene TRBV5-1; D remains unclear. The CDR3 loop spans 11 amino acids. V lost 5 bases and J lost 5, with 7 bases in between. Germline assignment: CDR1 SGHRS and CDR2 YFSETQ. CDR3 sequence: CASREQETQYF. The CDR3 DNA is TGCGCCAGCAGGGAGCAGGAGACCCAGTACTTC.

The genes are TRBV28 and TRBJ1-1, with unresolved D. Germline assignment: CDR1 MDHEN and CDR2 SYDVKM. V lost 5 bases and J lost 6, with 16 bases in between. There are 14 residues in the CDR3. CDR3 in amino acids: CASSPPSATPEAFF. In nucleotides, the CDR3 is TGTGCCAGCAGTCCGCCCTCCGCGACCCCTGAAGCTTTCTTT.

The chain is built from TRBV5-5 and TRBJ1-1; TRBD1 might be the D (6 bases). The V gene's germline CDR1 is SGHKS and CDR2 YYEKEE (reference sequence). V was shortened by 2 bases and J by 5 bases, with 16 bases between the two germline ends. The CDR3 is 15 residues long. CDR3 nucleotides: TGTGCCAGCAGCTTAACTACGGGGGCGGGAACTGAAGCTTTCTTT. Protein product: CASSLTTGAGTEAFF.

The DNA for the CDR3 is TGTGCCAGCAGCTCCAACGCAGGGACAGAGACCCAGTACTTC. Its protein product is CASSSNAGTETQYF. The chain couples TRBV7-3 to TRBJ2-5, with D possibly being TRBD1 or TRBD2 (5 bases each). V shed 4 bases and J shed 4 bases, with 13 bases lying between them. Germline CDR1 and CDR2: SGHTA and FQGTGA. The CDR3 sequence is 14 residues long.

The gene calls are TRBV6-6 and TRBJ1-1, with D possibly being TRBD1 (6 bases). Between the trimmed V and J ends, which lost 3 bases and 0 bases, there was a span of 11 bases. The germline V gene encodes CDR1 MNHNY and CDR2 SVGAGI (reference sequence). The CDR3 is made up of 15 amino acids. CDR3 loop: CASSYKQGVNTEAFF. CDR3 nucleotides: TGTGCCAGCAGTTATAAACAGGGAGTGAACACTGAAGCTTTCTTT.

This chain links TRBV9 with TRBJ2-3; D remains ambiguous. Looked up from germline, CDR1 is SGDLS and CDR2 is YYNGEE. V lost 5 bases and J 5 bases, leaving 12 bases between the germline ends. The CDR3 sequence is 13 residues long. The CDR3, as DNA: TGTGCCAGCAGTGTTCGAGATGAAGATACGCAGTATTTT. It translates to CASSVRDEDTQYF.

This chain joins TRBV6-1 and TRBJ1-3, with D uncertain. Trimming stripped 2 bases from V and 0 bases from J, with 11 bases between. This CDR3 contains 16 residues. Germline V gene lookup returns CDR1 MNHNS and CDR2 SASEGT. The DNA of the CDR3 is TGTGCCAGCAGTGAACATTCTACGAGCTCTGGAAACACCATATATTTT. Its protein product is CASSEHSTSSGNTIYF.

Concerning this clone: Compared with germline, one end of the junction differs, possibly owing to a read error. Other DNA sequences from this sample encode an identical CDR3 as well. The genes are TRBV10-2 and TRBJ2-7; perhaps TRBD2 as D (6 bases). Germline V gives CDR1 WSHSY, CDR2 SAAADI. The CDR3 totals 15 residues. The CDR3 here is CASRSGDLSSYEQYF. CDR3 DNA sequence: TGCGCCAGCAGGTCGGGGGATCTCAGCTCCTACGAGCAGTACTTT.

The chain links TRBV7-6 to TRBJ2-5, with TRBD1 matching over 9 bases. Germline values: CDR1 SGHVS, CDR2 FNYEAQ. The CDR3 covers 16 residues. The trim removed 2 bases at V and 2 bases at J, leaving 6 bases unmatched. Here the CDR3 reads CASSLTPGQGQETQYF. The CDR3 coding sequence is TGTGCCAGCAGCTTAACCCCAGGACAGGGGCAAGAGACCCAGTACTTC.

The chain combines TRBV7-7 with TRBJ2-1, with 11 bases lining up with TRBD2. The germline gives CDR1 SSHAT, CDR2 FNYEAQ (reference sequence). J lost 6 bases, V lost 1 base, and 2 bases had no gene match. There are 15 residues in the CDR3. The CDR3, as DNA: TGTGCCAGCAGCTTAGGACTAGCGGGAACCAATGAGCAGTTCTTC. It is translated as CASSLGLAGTNEQFF. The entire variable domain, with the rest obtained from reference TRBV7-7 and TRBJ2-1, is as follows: GAGVSQSPRYKVTKRGQDVTLRCDPISSHATLYWYQQALGQGPEFLTYFNYEAQPDKSGLPSDRFSAERPEGSISTLTIQRTEQRDSAMYRCASSLGLAGTNEQFFGPGTRLTVL.

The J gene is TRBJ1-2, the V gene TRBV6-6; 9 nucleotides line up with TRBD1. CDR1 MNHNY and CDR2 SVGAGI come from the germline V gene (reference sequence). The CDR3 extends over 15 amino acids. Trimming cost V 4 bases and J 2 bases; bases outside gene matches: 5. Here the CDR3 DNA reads TGTGCCAGCAGTTTCTCCGGGACAGGGAACTATGGCTACACCTTC. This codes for CASSFSGTGNYGYTF.

The DNA of the CDR3 is TGTGCCAGCAGCTTCGGGACAGCTAGCTACGAGCAGTACTTC. This gives the protein CASSFGTASYEQYF. The chain is built from TRBV7-2 and TRBJ2-7, with TRBD1 identical over 7 bases. Germline loops: CDR1 SGHTA, CDR2 FQGNSA. This CDR3 contains 14 residues. Unmatched junction bases numbered 5, after V lost 3 bases and J lost 3 bases.

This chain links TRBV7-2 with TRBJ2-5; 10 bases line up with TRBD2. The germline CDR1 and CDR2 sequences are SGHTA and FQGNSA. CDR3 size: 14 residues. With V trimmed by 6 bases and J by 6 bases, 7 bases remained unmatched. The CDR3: CASSYSSGRKTQYF. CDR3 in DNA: TGTGCCAGCAGTTACTCTAGCGGGAGAAAGACCCAGTACTTC.

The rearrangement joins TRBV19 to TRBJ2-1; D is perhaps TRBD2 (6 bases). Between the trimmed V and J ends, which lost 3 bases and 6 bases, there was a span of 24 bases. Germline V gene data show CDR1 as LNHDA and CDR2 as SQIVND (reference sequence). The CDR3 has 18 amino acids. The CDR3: CASSIRTIAIKRLNEQFF. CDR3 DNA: TGTGCCAGTAGTATTCGGACTATCGCCATAAAAAGGCTCAATGAGCAGTTCTTC.

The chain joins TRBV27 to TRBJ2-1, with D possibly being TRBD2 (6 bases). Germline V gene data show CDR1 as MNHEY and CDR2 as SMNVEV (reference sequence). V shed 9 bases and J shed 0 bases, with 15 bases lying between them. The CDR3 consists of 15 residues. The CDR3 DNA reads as TGTGCCAGTTCCCCACGGGGGAACTCCTACAATGAGCAGTTCTTC. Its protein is CASSPRGNSYNEQFF.

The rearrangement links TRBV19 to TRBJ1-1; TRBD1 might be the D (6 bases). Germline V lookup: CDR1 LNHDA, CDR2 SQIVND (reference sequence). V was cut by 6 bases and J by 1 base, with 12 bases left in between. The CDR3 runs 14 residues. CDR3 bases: TGTGCCAGTAGAAGGGGACACTCGAACACTGAAGCTTTCTTT. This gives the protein CASRRGHSNTEAFF.

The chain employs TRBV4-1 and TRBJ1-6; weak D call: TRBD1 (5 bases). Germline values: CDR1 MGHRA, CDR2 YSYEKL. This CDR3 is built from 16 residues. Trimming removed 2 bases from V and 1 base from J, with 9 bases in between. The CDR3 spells CASSQSRESYNSPLHF. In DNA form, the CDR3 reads TGCGCCAGCAGCCAATCCAGGGAGTCCTATAATTCACCCCTCCACTTT.

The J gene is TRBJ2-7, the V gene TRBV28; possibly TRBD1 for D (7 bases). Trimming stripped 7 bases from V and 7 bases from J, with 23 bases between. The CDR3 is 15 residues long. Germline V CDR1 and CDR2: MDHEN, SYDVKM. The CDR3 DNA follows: TGTGCCAGCAATCAAGGGGGGCGACAGGGTGGAGAGCAGTACTTC. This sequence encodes CASNQGGRQGGEQYF.

CDR3 coding DNA: TGCAGCGCCGGGGCAGGGGGTCCCCAAGAGACCCAGTACTTC. It codes for CSAGAGGPQETQYF. This rearrangement joins TRBV29-1 to TRBJ2-5; 7 bases agree with TRBD1. Per the germline V gene, CDR1 is SQVTM and CDR2 is ANQGSEA. The CDR3 contains 14 residues. Trimming took 7 bases from V and 1 from J; bases not matched to a gene: 9.

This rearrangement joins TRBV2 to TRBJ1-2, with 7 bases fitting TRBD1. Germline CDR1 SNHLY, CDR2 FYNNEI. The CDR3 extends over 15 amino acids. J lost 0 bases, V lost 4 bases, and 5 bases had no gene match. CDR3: CASSATGLTNYGYTF. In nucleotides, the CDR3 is TGTGCCAGCAGTGCGACAGGGCTAACTAACTATGGCTACACCTTC. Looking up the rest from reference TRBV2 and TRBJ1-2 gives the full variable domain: EPEVTQTPSHQVTQMGQEVILRCVPISNHLYFYWYRQILGQKVEFLVSFYNNEISEKSEIFDDQFSVERPDGSNFTLKIRSTKLEDSAMYFCASSATGLTNYGYTFGSGTRLTVV.

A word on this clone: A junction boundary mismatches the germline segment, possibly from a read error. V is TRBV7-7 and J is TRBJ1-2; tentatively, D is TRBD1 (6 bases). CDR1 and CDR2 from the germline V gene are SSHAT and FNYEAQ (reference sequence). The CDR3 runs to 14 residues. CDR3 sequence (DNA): TGTGCTAGCAGCTCAGGAACCACAGACAGGCCGAAAACCTTC. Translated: CASSSGTTDRPKTF.

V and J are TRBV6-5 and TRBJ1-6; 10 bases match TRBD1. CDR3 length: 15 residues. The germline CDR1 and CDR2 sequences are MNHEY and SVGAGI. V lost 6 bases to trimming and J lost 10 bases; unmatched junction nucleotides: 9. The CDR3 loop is CASSRGTGVGSPLHF. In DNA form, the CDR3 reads TGTGCCAGCAGCCGAGGGACAGGGGTTGGATCACCCCTCCACTTT.

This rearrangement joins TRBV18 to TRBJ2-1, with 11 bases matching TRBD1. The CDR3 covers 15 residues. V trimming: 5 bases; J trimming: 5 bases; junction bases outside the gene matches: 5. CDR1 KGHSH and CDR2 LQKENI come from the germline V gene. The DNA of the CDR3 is TGTGCCAGCTCATCGGACAGGGGGCGAGACAATGAGCAGTTCTTC. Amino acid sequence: CASSSDRGRDNEQFF.

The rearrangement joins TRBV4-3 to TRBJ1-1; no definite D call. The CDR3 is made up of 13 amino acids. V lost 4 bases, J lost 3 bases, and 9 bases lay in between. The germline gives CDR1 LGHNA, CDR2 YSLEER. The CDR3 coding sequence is TGCGCCAGCAGCCCCCAACGGCACACTGAAGCTTTCTTT. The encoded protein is CASSPQRHTEAFF.

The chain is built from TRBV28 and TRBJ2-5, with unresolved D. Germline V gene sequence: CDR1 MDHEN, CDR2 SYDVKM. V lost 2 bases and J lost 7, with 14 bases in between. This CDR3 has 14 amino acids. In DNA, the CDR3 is TGTGCCAGCAGTTTAACAGTCCCCCCGTGGACCCAGTACTTC. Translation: CASSLTVPPWTQYF.

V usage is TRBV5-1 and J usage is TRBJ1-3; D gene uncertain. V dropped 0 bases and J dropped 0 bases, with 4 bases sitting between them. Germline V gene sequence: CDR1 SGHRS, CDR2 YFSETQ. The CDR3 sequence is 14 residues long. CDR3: CASSLDFSGNTIYF. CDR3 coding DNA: TGCGCCAGCAGCTTGGACTTCTCTGGAAACACCATATATTTT.

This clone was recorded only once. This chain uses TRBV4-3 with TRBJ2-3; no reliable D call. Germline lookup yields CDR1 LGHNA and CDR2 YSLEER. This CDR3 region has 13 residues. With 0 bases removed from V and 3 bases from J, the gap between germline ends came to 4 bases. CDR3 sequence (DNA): TGCGCCAGCAGCCAAGATAGGACAGATACGCAGTATTTT. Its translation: CASSQDRTDTQYF.

The CDR3 reads CASSLGGSSTNEKLFF. As DNA, the CDR3 is TGTGCCAGCAGCTTGGGGGGGTCGTCAACTAATGAAAAACTGTTTTTT. V is TRBV5-4 and J is TRBJ1-4, with a tentative D call TRBD1 (5 bases). The CDR3 is 16 amino acids. Germline-derived CDR1 and CDR2 are SGHNT and YYREEE (reference sequence). V was clipped by 0 bases and J by 0 bases, with 9 bases between them. The variable domain in full, with the rest retrieved from reference TRBV5-4 and TRBJ1-4, is ETGVTQSPTHLIKTRGQQVTLRCSSQSGHNTVSWYQQALGQGPQFIFQYYREEENGRGNFPPRFSGLQFPNYSSELNVNALELDDSALYLCASSLGGSSTNEKLFFGSGTQLSVL.

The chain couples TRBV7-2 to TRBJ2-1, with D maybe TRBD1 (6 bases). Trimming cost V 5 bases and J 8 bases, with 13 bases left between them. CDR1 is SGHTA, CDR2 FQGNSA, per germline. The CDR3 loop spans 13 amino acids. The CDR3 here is CASSEDRLDEQFF. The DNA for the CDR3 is TGTGCCAGCAGCGAGGACAGATTGGATGAGCAGTTCTTC.